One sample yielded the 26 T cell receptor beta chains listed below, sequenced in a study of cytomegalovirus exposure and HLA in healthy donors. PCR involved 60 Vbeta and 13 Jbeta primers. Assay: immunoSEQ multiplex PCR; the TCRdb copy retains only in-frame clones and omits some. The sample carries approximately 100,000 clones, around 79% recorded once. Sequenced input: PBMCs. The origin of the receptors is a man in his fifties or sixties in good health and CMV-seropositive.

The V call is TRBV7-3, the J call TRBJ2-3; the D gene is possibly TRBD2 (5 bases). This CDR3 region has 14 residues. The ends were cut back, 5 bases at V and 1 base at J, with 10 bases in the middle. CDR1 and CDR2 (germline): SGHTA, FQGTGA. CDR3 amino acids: CASSLAGGTDTQYF. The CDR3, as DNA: TGTGCCAGCAGCCTCGCCGGGGGCACAGATACGCAGTATTTT.

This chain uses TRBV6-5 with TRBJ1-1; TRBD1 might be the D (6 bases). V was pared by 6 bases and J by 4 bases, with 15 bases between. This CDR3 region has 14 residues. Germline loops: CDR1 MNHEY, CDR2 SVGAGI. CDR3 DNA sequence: TGTGCCAGCAGACGAACTAGGACAGCCACTGAAGCTTTCTTT. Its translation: CASRRTRTATEAFF.

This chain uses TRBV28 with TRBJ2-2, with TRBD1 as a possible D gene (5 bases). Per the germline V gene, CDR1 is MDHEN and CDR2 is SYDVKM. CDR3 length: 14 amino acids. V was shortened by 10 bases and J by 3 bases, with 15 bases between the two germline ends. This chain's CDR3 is CAIKGQSYTGELFF. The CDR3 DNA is TGTGCCATCAAGGGGCAGTCCTACACCGGGGAGCTGTTTTTT.

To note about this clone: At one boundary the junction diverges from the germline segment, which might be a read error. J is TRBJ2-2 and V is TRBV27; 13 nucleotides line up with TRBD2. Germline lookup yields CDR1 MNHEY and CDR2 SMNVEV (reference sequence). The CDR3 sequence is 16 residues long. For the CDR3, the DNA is TGTGCCAGCAGAACTGGGACTAGCGGGAACTCCGGGGAGCTGTTTTTT. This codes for CASRTGTSGNSGELFF.

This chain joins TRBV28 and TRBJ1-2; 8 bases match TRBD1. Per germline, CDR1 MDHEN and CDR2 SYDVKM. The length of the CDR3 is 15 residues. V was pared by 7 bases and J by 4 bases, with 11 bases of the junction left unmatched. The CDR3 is CASTPGGGQGYGYTF. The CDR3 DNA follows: TGTGCCAGCACCCCAGGGGGCGGTCAAGGCTATGGCTACACCTTC.

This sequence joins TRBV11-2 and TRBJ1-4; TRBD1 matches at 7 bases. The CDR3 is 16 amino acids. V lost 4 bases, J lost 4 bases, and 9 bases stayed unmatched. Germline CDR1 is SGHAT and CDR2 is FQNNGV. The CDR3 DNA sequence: TGTGCCAGCAGCTCAAATCGGAGGGGGCTTAATGAAAAACTGTTTTTT. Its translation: CASSSNRRGLNEKLFF.

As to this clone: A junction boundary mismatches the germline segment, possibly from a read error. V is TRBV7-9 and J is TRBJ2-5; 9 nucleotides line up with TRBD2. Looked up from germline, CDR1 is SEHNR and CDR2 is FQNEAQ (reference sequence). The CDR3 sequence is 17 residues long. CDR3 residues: CSSSLGLALFLQETQYF. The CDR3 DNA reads TGTTCCAGCAGCCTCGGACTAGCGCTATTTCTCCAAGAGACCCAGTACTTC.

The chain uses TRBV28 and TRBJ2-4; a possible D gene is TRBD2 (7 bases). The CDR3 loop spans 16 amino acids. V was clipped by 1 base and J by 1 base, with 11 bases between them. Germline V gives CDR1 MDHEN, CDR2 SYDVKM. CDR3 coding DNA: TGTGCCAGCAGTTTATTTGGGGGGGCGGCCAAAAACATTCAGTACTTC. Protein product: CASSLFGGAAKNIQYF.

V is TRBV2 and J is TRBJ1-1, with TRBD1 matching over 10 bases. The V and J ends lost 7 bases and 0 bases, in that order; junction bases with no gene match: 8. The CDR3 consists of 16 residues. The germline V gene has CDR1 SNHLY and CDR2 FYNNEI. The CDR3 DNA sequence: TGTGCCAGCAAATTTGACAGGGGGCGCCTGAACACTGAAGCTTTCTTT. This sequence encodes CASKFDRGRLNTEAFF. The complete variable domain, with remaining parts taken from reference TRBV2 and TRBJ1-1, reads EPEVTQTPSHQVTQMGQEVILRCVPISNHLYFYWYRQILGQKVEFLVSFYNNEISEKSEIFDDQFSVERPDGSNFTLKIRSTKLEDSAMYFCASKFDRGRLNTEAFFGQGTRLTVV.

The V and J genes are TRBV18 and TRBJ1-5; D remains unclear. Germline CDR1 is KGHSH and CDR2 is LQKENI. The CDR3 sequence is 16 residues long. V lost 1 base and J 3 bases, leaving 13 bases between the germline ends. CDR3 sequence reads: CASSPLSRTSNQPQHF. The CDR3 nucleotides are TGTGCCAGCTCACCACTATCCAGAACCTCCAATCAGCCCCAGCATTTT.

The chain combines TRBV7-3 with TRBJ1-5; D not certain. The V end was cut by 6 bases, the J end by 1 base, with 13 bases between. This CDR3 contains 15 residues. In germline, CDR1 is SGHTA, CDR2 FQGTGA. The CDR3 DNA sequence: TGTGCCAGCAGTTCATTGCGGGTCAGCAATCAGCCCCAGCATTTT. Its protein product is CASSSLRVSNQPQHF.

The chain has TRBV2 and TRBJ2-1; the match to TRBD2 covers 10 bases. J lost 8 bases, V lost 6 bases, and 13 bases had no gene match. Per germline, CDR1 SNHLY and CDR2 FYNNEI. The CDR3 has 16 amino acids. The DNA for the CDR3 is TGTGCCAGCAGCCCTACTACTAGCGGGAAATCCCATGAGCAGTTCTTC. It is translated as CASSPTTSGKSHEQFF. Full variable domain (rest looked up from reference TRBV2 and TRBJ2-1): EPEVTQTPSHQVTQMGQEVILRCVPISNHLYFYWYRQILGQKVEFLVSFYNNEISEKSEIFDDQFSVERPDGSNFTLKIRSTKLEDSAMYFCASSPTTSGKSHEQFFGPGTRLTVL.

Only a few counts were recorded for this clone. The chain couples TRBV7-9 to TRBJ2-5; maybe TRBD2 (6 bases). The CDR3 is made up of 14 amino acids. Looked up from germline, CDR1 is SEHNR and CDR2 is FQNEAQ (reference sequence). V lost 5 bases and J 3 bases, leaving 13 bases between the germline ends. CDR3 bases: TGTGCCAGCAGCCCCGCGGGGTTTAAAGAGACCCAGTACTTC. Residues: CASSPAGFKETQYF.

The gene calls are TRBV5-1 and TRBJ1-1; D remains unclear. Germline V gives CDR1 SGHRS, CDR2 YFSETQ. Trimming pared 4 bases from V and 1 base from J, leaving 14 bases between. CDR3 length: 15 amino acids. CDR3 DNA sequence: TGCGCCAGCAGCCCCTGGGGTGGGAGGAACACTGAAGCTTTCTTT. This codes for CASSPWGGRNTEAFF.

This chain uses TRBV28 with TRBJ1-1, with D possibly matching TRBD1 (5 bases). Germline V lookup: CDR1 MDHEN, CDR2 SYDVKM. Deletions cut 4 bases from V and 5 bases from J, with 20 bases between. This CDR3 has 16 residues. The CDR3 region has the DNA TGTGCCAGCAGTTCGTCTCCGGGAGTGGGGGGGACTGAAGCTTTCTTT. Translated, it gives CASSSSPGVGGTEAFF.

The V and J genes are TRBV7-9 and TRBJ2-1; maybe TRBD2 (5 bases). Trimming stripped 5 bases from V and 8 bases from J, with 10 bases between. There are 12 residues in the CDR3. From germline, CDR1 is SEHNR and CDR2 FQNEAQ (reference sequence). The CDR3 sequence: CASSPGVDEQFF. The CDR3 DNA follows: TGTGCCAGCAGCCCCGGGGTAGATGAGCAGTTCTTC.

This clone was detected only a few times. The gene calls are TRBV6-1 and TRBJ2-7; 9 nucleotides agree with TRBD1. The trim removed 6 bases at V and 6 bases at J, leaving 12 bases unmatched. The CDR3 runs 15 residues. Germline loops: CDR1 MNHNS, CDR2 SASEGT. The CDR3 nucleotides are TGTGCCAGCAGATCCACAGGGGGCGCGTTATCCGAGCAGTACTTC. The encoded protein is CASRSTGGALSEQYF.

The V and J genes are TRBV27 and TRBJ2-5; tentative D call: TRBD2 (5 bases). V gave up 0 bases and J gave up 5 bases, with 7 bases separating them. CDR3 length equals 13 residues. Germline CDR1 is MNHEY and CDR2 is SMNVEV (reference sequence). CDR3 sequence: CASSLSRGETQYF. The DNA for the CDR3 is TGTGCCAGCAGTTTATCGAGAGGGGAGACCCAGTACTTC.

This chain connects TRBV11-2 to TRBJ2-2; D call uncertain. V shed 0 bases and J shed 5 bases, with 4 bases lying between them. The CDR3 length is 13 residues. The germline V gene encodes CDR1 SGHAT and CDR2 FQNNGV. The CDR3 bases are TGTGCCAGCAGCTTAGAAATAACCGGGGAGCTGTTTTTT. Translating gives CASSLEITGELFF.

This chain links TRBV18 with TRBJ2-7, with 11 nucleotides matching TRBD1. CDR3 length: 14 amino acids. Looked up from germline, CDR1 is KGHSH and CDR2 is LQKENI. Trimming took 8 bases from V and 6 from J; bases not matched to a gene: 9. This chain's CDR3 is CASLVGQGAGEQYF. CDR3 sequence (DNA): TGTGCCAGCCTAGTTGGACAGGGGGCAGGCGAGCAGTACTTC.

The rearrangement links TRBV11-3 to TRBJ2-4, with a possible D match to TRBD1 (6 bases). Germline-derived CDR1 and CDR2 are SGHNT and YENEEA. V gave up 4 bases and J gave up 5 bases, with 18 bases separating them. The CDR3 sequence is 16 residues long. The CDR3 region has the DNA TGTGCCAGCAGCTCCTCCGGGACAAGGGACCAAAACATTCAGTACTTC. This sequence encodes CASSSSGTRDQNIQYF.

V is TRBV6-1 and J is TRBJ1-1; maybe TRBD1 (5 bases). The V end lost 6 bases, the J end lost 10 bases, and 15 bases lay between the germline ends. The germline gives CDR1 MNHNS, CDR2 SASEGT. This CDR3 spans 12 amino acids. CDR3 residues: CASSPRGGRAFF. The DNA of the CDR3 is TGTGCCAGCAGCCCACGCGGGGGGAGAGCTTTCTTT.

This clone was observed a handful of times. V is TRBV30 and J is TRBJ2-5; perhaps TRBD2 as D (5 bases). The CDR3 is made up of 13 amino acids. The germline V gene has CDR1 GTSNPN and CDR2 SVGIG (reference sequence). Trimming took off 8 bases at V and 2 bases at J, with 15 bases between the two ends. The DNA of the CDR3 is TGTGCCCACGATCTTGCGGGTCAAGAGACCCAGTACTTC. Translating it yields CAHDLAGQETQYF.

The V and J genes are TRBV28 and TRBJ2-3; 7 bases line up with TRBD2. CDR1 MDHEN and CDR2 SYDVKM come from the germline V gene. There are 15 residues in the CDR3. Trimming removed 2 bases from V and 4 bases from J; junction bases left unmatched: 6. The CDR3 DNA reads TGTGCCAGCAGTTTAGGGGGGGGGAGGGCAGATACGCAGTATTTT. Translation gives CASSLGGGRADTQYF.

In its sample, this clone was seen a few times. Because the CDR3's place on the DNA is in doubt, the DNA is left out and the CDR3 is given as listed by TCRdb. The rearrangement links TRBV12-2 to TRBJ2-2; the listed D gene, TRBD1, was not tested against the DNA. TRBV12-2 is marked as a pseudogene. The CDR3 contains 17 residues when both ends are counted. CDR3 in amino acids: CASRLVGQGAHTGELFF.

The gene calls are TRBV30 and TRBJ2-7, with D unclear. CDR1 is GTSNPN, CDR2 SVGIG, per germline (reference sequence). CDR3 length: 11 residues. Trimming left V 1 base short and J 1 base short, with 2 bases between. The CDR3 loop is CAWSASYEQYF. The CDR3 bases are TGTGCCTGGAGTGCATCCTACGAGCAGTACTTC.